This record concerns one T cell receptor beta chain sequence. The sample comes from a study of shared clonotypes between healthy human individuals. Assay: immunoSEQ multiplex PCR; the TCRdb copy retains only in-frame clones and omits some. The sample lists fewer than 700,000 clones, roughly 72% seen once, with more than 10% in the top ten. V lost 3 bases to trimming and J lost 6 bases; unmatched junction nucleotides: 10. The CDR3 is made up of 16 amino acids. Germline V gene sequence: CDR1 SGHVS, CDR2 FNYEAQ. The chain is built from TRBV7-6 and TRBJ2-7; 11 bases map to TRBD2. Sample: PBMCs. This sequence originates from a woman between 35 and 50 years old in good health. Some clones in this sample may be carry-over from other donors' samples. CDR3 sequence reads: CASSLGLAETGGEQYF. The CDR3 DNA reads TGTGCCAGCAGCTTGGGACTAGCGGAAACGGGGGGCGAGCAGTACTTC.